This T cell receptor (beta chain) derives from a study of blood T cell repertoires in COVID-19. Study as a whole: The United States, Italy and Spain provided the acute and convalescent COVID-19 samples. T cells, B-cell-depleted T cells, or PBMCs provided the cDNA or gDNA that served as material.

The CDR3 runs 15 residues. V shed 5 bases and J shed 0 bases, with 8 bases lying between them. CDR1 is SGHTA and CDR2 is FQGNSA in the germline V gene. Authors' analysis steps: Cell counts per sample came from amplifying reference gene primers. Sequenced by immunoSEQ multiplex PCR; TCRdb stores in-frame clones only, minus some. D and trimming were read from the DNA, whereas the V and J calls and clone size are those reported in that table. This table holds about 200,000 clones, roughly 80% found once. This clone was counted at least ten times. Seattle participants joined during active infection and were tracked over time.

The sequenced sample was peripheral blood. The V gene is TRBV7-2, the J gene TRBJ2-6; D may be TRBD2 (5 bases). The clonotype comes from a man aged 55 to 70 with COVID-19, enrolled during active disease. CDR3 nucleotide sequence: TGTGCCAGCAGCCCCGACTACTCTGGGGCCAACGTCCTGACTTTC. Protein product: CASSPDYSGANVLTF.